This record covers a single T cell receptor beta chain. The data originate from a study of cytomegalovirus exposure and HLA in healthy donors. Study-level information: Of the donors genotyped, some 400 in all, 65% to 90% fell in the Caucasian-associated ancestry cluster.

Primers for the PCR totalled 60 Vbeta and 13 Jbeta. Generated by immunoSEQ multiplex PCR, the TCRdb table keeps only in-frame clones and is missing some. This sample has around 150,000 clones; about four fifths occur once, and the top ten carry around 4.5%. Germline values: CDR1 SGHRS, CDR2 YFSETQ. V lost 7 bases, J lost 2 bases, and 13 bases lay in between. The CDR3 is 13 amino acids. The TCR was taken from a man aged 25 to 40 in good health and CMV-seronegative. The chain links TRBV5-1 to TRBJ2-7; the D gene is possibly TRBD1 (6 bases). Input material: PBMCs. CDR3 sequence: CASQQGPTYEQYF. The CDR3 DNA is TGCGCCAGCCAACAGGGTCCTACCTACGAGCAGTACTTC.